This TCR beta chain came from a study of T-cell reconstitution after alpha-beta-depleted transplantation in children. Germline values: CDR1 DFQATT, CDR2 SNEGSKA (reference sequence). The CDR3 loop spans 17 amino acids. V shed 0 bases and J shed 1 base, with 15 bases lying between them. For TCRbeta, the library was prepared with unique molecular identifiers. TCRdb used MiXCR to reprocess the PCR reads, holding one entry per CDR3 protein. The sample carries around 530,000 distinct CDR3 sequences, 30% to 35% recorded once. The source of this sequence is a human donor who donated a stem cell graft to a child with aplastic anemia. Sequences were derived from PBMCs from the stem cell graft donor, sampled from the stem cell graft. The gene calls are TRBV20-1 and TRBJ2-2; perhaps TRBD2 as D (6 bases). The CDR3 region has the DNA TGCAGTGCTAGAGATCTGACTAGAGTTAGGAACACCGGGGAGCTGTTTTTT. Protein sequence: CSARDLTRVRNTGELFF.